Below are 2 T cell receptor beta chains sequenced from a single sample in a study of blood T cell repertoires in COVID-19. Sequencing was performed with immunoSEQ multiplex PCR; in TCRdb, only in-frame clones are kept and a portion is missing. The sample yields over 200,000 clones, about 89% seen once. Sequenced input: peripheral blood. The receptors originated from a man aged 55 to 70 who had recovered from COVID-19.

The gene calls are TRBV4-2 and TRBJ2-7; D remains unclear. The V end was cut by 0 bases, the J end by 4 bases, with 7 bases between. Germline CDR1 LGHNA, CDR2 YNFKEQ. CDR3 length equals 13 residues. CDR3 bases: TGTGCCAGCAGCCAAGAAAGCCGTTACGAGCAGTACTTC. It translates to CASSQESRYEQYF.

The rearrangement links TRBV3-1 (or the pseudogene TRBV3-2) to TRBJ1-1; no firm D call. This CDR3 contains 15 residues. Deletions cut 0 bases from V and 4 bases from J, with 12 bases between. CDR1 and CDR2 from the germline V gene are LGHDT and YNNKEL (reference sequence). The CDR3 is CASSQERPAGTEAFF. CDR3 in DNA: TGTGCCAGCAGCCAAGAGAGGCCGGCGGGCACTGAAGCTTTCTTT.